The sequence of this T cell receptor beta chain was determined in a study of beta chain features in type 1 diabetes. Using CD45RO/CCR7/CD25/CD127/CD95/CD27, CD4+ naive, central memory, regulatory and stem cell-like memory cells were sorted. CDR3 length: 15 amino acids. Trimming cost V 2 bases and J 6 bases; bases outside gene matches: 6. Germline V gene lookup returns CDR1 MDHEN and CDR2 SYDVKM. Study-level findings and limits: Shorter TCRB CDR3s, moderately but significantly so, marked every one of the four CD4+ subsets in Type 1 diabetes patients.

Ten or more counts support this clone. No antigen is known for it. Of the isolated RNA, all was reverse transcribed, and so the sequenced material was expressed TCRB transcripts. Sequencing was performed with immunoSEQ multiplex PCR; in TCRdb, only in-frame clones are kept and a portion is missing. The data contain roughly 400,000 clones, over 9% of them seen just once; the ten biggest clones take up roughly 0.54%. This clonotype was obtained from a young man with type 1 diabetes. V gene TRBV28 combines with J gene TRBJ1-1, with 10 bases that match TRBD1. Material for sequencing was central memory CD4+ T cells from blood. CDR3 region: CASSLIGTGASEAFF. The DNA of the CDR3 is TGTGCCAGCAGTTTAATCGGGACAGGGGCCTCTGAAGCTTTCTTT.